Detailed here is one T cell receptor beta chain. The data belong to a study of blood T cell repertoires in COVID-19. The authors' processing: From reference gene primer amplification, estimates of nucleated cell counts were derived. Profiled with immunoSEQ multiplex PCR; TCRdb holds only in-frame clones, not every one. The V and J calls and clone size were taken over from that table, and D and trimming were inferred from the DNA. The data show 250,000 to 400,000 clones, around 85% seen once. CDR3 length: 15 residues. Trimming left V 0 bases short and J 4 bases short, with 9 bases between. From germline, CDR1 is LNHDA and CDR2 SQIVND (reference sequence).

Sequencing used PBMCs or T cells enriched from blood (not recorded which). The rearrangement joins TRBV19 to TRBJ2-2, with D perhaps TRBD2 (6 bases). This sequence originates from a woman aged 30 to 39 who had been exposed to COVID-19. The CDR3, as DNA: TGTGCCAGTAGTATAGAGGGAGGTCTCACCGGGGAGCTGTTTTTT. The encoded protein is CASSIEGGLTGELFF. Looking up the rest from reference TRBV19 and TRBJ2-2 gives the full variable domain: DGGITQSPKYLFRKEGQNVTLSCEQNLNHDAMYWYRQDPGQGLRLIYYSQIVNDFQKGDIAEGYSVSREKKESFPLTVTSAQKNPTAFYLCASSIEGGLTGELFFGEGSRLTVL.